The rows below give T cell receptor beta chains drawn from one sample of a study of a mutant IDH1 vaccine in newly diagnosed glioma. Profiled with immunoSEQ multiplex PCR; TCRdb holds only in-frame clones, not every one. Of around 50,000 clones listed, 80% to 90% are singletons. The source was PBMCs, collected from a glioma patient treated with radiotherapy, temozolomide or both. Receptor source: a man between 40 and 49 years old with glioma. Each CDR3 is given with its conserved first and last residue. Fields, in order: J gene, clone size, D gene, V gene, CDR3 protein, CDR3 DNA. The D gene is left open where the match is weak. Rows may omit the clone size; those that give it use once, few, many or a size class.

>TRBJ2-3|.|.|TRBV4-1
CASSSTPLWGSSTDTQYF
TGCGCCAGCAGCTCCACACCCTTATGGGGCTCTAGCACAGATACGCAGTATTTT
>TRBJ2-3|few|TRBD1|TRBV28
CASSLIPGTVGTDTQYF
TGTGCCAGCAGTTTAATACCCGGGACAGTGGGCACAGATACGCAGTATTTT
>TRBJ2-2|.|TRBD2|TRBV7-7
CASALTSGSDTGELFF
TGTGCTAGCGCCTTGACTAGCGGGAGTGACACCGGGGAGCTGTTTTTT
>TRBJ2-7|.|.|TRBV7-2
CASSLVTSSYEQYF
TGTGCCAGCAGCTTAGTTACCAGCTCCTACGAGCAGTACTTC
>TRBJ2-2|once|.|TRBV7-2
CASRPDIAGELFF
TGTGCCAGCAGGCCAGACATAGCCGGGGAGCTGTTTTTT
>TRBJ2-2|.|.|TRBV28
CASSLRGYTGELFF
TGTGCCAGCAGCCTAAGGGGTTACACCGGGGAGCTGTTTTTT
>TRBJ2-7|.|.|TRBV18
CASSPTQTYEQYF
TGTGCCAGCTCACCAACTCAGACTTACGAGCAGTACTTC
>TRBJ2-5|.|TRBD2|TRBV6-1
CASSVGSGSQETQYF
TGTGCCAGCAGTGTAGGTAGCGGGAGCCAAGAGACCCAGTACTTC
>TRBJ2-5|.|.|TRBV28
CASTFRGAGGETQYF
TGTGCCAGCACCTTTAGGGGGGCAGGTGGAGAGACCCAGTACTTC
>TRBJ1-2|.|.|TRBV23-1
CARCRRGGSHYGYTF
TGCGCCAGGTGCAGGAGGGGCGGAAGTCACTATGGCTACACCTTC
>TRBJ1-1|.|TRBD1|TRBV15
CATSTGTGVNTEAFF
TGTGCCACCAGCACCGGGACAGGGGTCAACACTGAAGCTTTCTTT
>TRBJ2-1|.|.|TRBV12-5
CASGASRGEQFF
TGTGCTAGCGGGGCTTCGCGGGGTGAGCAGTTCTTC
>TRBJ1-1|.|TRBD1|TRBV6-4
CASSAIQGTEAFF
TGTGCCAGCAGTGCGATACAGGGGACTGAAGCTTTCTTT
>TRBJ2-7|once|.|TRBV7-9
CASSSQGNSYEQYF
TGTGCCAGCAGCTCTCAGGGTAACTCCTACGAGCAGTACTTC
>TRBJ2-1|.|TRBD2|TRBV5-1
CASSLLAGPSSYNEQFF
TGCGCCAGCAGCTTACTAGCGGGGCCTAGCTCCTACAATGAGCAGTTCTTC
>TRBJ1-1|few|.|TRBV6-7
CASTRDFGDTEAFF
TGTGCCAGCACCCGGGACTTCGGGGACACTGAAGCTTTCTTT
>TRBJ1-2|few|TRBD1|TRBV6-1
CASTLHGQGARGYTF
TGTGCCAGCACCCTCCATGGACAGGGGGCCCGAGGCTACACCTTC
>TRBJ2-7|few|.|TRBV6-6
CASSELGQTYEQYF
TGTGCCAGCAGCGAACTCGGACAGACCTACGAGCAGTACTTC
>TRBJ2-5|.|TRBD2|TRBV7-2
CASSYVERGKETQYF
TGTGCCAGCAGCTATGTAGAGCGGGGCAAAGAGACCCAGTACTTC
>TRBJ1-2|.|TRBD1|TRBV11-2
CASSSRTGRIFF
TGTGCCAGCAGCTCCCGGACAGGTCGCATTTTCTTC
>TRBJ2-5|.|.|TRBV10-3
CAIRGPRGPGRAAGSQYF
TGTGCCATCAGGGGCCCCCGAGGGCCAGGGCGAGCCGCGGGGTCCCAGTACTTC
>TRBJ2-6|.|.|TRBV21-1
CASTPGVWTGCSGANVLTF
TGTGCCAGCACCCCCGGAGTTTGGACAGGGTGCTCTGGGGCCAACGTCCTGACTTTC
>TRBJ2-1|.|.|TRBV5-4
CASSLDPASSYNEQFF
TGTGCCAGCAGCTTGGACCCAGCGAGCTCCTACAATGAGCAGTTCTTC
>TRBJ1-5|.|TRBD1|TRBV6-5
CASSLGQGRQPQHF
TGTGCCAGCAGTTTGGGACAGGGTCGACAGCCCCAGCATTTT
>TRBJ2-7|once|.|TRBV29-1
CSVVPSSYEQYF
TGCAGCGTTGTTCCCAGCTCCTACGAGCAGTACTTC
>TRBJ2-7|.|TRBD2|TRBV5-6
CASSLPGLAVYEQYF
TGTGCCAGCAGCCTACCGGGACTAGCAGTCTACGAGCAGTACTTC
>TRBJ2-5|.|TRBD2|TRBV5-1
CASSAGGRETQYF
TGCGCCAGCAGCGCGGGGGGCCGGGAGACCCAGTACTTC
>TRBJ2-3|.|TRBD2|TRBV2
CASRGGRWGTSGRALTDTQYF
TGTGCCAGCAGGGGGGGCAGATGGGGTACTAGCGGGAGGGCCTTGACAGATACGCAGTATTTT
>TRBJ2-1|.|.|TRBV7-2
CASSLRVLAYEQFF
TGTGCCAGCAGCTTACGGGTCCTCGCCTATGAGCAGTTCTTC
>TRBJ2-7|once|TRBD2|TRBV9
CASSGTSGSEQYF
TGTGCCAGCAGCGGGACTAGCGGGAGCGAGCAGTACTTC
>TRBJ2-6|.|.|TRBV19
CASNLRSTRLSGANVLTF
TGTGCCTCCAACCTCCGATCAACTAGACTCTCTGGGGCCAACGTCCTGACTTTC
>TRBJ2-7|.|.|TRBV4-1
CASSPRGGGTYEQYF
TGCGCCAGCAGCCCAAGAGGGGGAGGGACCTACGAGCAGTACTTC
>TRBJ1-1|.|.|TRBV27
CASSEGGGEAFF
TGTGCCAGCAGTGAGGGAGGGGGTGAAGCTTTCTTT
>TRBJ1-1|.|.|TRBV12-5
CASGLAEVNTEAFF
TGTGCTAGTGGTTTGGCCGAGGTGAACACTGAAGCTTTCTTT
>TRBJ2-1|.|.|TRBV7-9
CASSSTGTRSYNEQFF
TGTGCCAGCAGCTCTACCGGGACCAGATCCTACAATGAGCAGTTCTTC
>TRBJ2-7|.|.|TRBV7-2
CASSLQGLARYF
TGTGCCAGCAGCCTACAGGGCCTAGCTCGGTACTTC
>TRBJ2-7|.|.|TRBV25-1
CASSGDSSEQYF
TGTGCCAGCAGTGGTGACAGTTCCGAGCAGTACTTC
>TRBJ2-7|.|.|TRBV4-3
CASSQGRSGSYEQYF
TGCGCCAGCAGCCAAGGGAGAAGCGGCTCCTACGAGCAGTACTTC
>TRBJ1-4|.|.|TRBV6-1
CASSSGATNEKLFF
TGTGCCAGCAGTTCAGGGGCCACTAATGAAAAACTGTTTTTT
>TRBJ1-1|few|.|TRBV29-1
CSVGAVGTEAFF
TGCAGCGTTGGGGCAGTTGGCACTGAAGCTTTCTTT
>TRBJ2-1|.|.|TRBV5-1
CASDRRGNRNEQFF
TGCGCCAGCGATCGGCGGGGAAACCGCAATGAGCAGTTCTTC
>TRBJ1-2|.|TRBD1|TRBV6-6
CASSYAGTGSHGYTF
TGTGCCAGCAGTTATGCCGGGACAGGCTCCCATGGCTACACCTTC
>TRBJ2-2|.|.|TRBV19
CASNELAYITNTGELFF
TGTGCCAGTAATGAACTAGCATATATTACGAACACCGGGGAGCTGTTTTTT
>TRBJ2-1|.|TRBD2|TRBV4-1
CASSHDPGTSGTNNEQFF
TGCGCCAGCAGCCACGACCCCGGGACTAGCGGGACGAACAATGAGCAGTTCTTC